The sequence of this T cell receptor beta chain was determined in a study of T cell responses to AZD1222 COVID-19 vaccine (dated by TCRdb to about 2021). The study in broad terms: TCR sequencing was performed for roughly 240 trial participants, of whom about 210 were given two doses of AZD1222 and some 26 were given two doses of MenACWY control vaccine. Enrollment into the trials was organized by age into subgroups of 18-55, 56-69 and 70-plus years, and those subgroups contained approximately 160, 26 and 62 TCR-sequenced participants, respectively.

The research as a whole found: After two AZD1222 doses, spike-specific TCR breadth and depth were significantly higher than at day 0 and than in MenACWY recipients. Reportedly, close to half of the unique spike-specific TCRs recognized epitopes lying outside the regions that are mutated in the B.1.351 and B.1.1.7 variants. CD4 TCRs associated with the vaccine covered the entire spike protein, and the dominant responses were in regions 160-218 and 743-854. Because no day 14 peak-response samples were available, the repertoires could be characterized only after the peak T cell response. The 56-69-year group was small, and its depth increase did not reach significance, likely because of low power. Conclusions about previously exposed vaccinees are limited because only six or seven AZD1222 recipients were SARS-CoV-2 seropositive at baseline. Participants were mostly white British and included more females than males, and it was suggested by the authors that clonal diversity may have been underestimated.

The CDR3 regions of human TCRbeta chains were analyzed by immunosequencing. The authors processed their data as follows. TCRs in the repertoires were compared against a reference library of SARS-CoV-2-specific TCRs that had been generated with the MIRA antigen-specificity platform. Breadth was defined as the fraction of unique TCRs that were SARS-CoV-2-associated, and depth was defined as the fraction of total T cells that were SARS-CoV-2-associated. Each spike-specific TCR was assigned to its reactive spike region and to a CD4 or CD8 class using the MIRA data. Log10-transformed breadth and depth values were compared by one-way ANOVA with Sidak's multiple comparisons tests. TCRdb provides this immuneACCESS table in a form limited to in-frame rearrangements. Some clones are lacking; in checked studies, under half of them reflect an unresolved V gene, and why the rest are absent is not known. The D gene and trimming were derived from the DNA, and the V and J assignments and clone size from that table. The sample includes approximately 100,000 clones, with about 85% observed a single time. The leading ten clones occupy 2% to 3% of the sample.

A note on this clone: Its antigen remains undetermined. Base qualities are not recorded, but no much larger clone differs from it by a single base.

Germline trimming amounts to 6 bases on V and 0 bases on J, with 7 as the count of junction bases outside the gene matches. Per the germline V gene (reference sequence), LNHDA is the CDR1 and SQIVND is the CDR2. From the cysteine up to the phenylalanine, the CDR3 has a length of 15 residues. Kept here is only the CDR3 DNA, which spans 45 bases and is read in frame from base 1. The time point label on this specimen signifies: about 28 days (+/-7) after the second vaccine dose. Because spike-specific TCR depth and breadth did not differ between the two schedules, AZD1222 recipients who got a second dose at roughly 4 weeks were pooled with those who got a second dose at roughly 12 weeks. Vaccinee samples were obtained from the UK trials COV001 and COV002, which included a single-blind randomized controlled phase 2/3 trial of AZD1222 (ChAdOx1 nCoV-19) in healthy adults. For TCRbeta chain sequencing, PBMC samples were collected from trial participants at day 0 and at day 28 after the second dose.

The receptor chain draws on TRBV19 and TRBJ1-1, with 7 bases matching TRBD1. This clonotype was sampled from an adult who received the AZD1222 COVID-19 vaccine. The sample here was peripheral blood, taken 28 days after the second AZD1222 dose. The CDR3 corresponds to CASRTGQMMNTEAFF. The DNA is TGTGCCAGTAGAACGGGACAGATGATGAACACTGAAGCTTTCTTT.